One and the same sample provided the 9 T cell receptor beta chains below, sequenced in a study of T-cell reconstitution after alpha-beta-depleted transplantation in children. Unique molecular identifiers were used in preparing the TCRbeta library. TCRdb re-called the PCR reads through MiXCR, storing one row per CDR3 protein. The sample records about 490,000 distinct CDR3 sequences, under 12% being singletons. This sample comprised PBMCs, obtained before TCRalphabeta/CD19-depleted stem cell transplant. The receptors shown here come from a child aged 2 to 15 with inherited bone marrow failure, due to receive a stem cell transplant.

Only one count was recorded for this clonotype. This could be a read error, since a much larger clone is one nucleotide away. The chain recombines TRBV7-9 with TRBJ2-2, with 11 positions matching TRBD2. The length of the CDR3 is 16 residues. Per germline, CDR1 SEHNR and CDR2 FQNEAQ (reference sequence). V shed 4 bases and J 4 bases; nucleotides not matched to a gene: 5. The CDR3 nucleotides read TGTGCCAGCAGCTGGTTACTAGCGGGAGCCACCGGGGAGCTGTTTTTT. Residues: CASSWLLAGATGELFF.

Many counts were recorded for this clonotype. The V and J genes are TRBV25-1 and TRBJ2-3, with D maybe TRBD1 (5 bases). The CDR3 is 15 residues long. V was shortened by 7 bases and J by 0 bases, with 14 bases between the two germline ends. Germline V lookup: CDR1 MGHDK, CDR2 SYGVNS. The DNA for the CDR3 is TGTGCCAGCACCATGACAGCCTCTAGCACAGATACGCAGTATTTT. It yields the protein CASTMTASSTDTQYF.

This clonotype came up many times. The chain has TRBV7-8 and TRBJ2-1, with TRBD2 as a possible D gene (6 bases). The ends were cut back, 5 bases at V and 1 base at J, with 12 bases in the middle. The CDR3 is 15 amino acids. Germline CDR1 SGHVS, CDR2 FQNEAQ. For the CDR3, the DNA is TGTGCCAGCAGCCTGAGCGGGCTGTCCTACAATGAGCAGTTCTTC. This encodes CASSLSGLSYNEQFF.

Many counts were recorded for this clonotype. This chain connects TRBV20-1 to TRBJ2-1; TRBD2 might be the D (5 bases). The CDR3 has 12 residues. The germline gives CDR1 DFQATT, CDR2 SNEGSKA (reference sequence). V lost 0 bases and J 10 bases, leaving 10 bases between the germline ends. The CDR3 here is CSARDMRREQFF. Here the CDR3 DNA reads TGCAGTGCTAGAGATATGAGGAGGGAGCAGTTCTTC.

The chain joins TRBV12-3 or TRBV12-4 to TRBJ2-5, with D unresolved. The CDR3 has 13 amino acids. V lost 3 bases, J lost 3 bases, and 8 bases lay in between. CDR3 sequence reads: CASSFQRKETQYF. DNA of the CDR3: TGTGCCAGCAGTTTTCAGCGCAAAGAGACCCAGTACTTC.

The chain joins TRBV20-1 to TRBJ1-2; a weak D match, TRBD1 (5 bases). V was clipped by 3 bases and J by 2 bases, with 16 bases between them. This CDR3 region has 15 residues. In germline, CDR1 is DFQATT, CDR2 SNEGSKA (reference sequence). For the CDR3, the DNA is TGCAGTGCTAGGACAGCCCACCAACCGAACTATGGCTACACCTTC. It specifies CSARTAHQPNYGYTF.

This clonotype showed up many times. The chain is built from TRBV20-1 and TRBJ2-1; TRBD2 is a possible D gene (5 bases). Germline values: CDR1 DFQATT, CDR2 SNEGSKA (reference sequence). The CDR3 runs to 12 residues. The ends were cut back, 0 bases at V and 7 bases at J, with 7 bases in the middle. CDR3: CSAREERNEQFF. The CDR3 DNA sequence: TGCAGTGCTAGAGAGGAGCGGAATGAGCAGTTCTTC.

This clonotype occurred many times. The chain employs TRBV4-1 and TRBJ2-7; 11 nucleotides agree with TRBD2. V shed 4 bases, J shed 2 bases, and the junction held 4 bases outside the gene matches. The CDR3 loop spans 15 amino acids. Germline V gives CDR1 MGHRA, CDR2 YSYEKL. This CDR3 is CASSRGTSGAYEQYF. The CDR3 coding sequence is TGCGCCAGCAGCCGAGGGACTAGCGGCGCCTACGAGCAGTACTTC.

At least ten counts were recorded for this clonotype. The rearrangement uses TRBV24-1 and TRBJ2-1, with 8 bases lining up with TRBD2. Germline lookup yields CDR1 KGHDR and CDR2 SFDVKD. J gave up 5 bases and V 4 bases, and 15 bases lay outside the gene matches. This CDR3 comprises 18 residues. CDR3 loop: CATSDGVGYSGKDNEQFF. CDR3 bases: TGTGCCACCAGTGACGGAGTGGGGTATAGCGGGAAAGACAATGAGCAGTTCTTC.